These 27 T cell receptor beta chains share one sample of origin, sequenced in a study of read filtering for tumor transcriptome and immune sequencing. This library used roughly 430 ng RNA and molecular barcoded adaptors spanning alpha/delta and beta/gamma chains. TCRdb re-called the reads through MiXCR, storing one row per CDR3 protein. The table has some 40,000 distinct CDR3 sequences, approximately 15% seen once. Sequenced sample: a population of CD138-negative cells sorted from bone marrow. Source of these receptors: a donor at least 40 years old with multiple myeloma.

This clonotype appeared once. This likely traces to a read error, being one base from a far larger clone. CDR3 protein: CASGASHLEKLCF. DNA for the CDR3: TGTGCCAGCGGAGCAAGCCATCTCGAAAAACTGTGTTTT. The J gene is TRBJ1-4, the V gene TRBV7-3; D ambiguous. The CDR3 runs to 13 residues. Germline CDR1 reads SGHTA; CDR2 reads FQGTGA.

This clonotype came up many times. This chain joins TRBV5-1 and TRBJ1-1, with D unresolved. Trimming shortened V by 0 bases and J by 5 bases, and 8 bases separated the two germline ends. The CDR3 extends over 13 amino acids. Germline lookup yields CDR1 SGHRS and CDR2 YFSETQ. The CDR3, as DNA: TGCGCCAGCAGCTTGGCGGAGGTTACTGAAGCTTTCTTT. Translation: CASSLAEVTEAFF.

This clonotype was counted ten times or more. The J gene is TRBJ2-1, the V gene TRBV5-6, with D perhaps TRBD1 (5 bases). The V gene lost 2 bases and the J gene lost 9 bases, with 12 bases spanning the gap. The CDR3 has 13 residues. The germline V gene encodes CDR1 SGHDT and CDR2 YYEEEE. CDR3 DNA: TGTGCCAGCAGCTTCACAGGTAGGGGTGAGCAGTTCTTC. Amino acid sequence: CASSFTGRGEQFF.

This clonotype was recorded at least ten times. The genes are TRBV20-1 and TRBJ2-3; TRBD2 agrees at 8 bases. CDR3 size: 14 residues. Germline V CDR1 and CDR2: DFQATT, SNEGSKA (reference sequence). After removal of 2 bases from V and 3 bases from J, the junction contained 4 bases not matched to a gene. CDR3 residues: CSARSGGGTDTQYF. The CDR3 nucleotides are TGCAGTGCTAGATCTGGCGGGGGGACAGATACGCAGTATTTT.

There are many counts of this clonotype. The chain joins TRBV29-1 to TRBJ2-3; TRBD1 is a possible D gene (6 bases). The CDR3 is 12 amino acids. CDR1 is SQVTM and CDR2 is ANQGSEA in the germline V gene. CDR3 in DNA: TGCGGGGGCGAGGGGCGCGGAGATACGCAGTATTTT. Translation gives CGGEGRGDTQYF.

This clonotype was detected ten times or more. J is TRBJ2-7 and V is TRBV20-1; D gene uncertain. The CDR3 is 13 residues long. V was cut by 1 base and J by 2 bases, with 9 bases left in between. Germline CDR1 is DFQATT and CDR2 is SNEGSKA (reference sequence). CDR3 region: CSARARVTYEQYF. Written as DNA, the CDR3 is TGCAGTGCTAGAGCCCGAGTAACCTACGAGCAGTACTTC.

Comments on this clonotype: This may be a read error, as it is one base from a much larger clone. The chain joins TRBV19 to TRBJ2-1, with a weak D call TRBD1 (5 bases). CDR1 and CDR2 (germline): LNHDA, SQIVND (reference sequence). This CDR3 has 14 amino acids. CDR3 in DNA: TGTGCCAGTAAAAAAGACGACAGCTACAATGGGCAGTTCTTC. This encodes CASKKDDSYNGQFF.

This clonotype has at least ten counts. CDR3 sequence reads: CASSENRRGPNGELFF. The CDR3 bases are TGTGCCAGCAGTGAAAATCGCAGGGGGCCGAACGGGGAGCTGTTTTTT. The rearrangement links TRBV25-1 to TRBJ2-2, with 8 bases identical to TRBD1. The CDR3 consists of 16 residues. The germline gives CDR1 MGHDK, CDR2 SYGVNS. The V and J ends lost 2 bases and 7 bases, in that order; junction bases with no gene match: 9.

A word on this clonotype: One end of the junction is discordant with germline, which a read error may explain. The CDR3 region is CSARSLPTRGNTEALF. The CDR3 DNA sequence: TGCAGTGCTCGGAGCCTGCCGACACGGGGGAACACTGAAGCTCTCTTT. This sequence joins TRBV20-1 and TRBJ1-1; weak D call: TRBD1 (5 bases). CDR3 size: 16 residues. Per the germline V gene, CDR1 is DFQATT and CDR2 is SNEGSKA (reference sequence).

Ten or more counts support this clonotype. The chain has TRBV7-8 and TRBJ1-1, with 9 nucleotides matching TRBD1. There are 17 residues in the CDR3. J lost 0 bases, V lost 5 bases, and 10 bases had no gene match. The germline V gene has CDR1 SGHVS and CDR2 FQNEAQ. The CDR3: CASSGRQGVSMNTEAFF. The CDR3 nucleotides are TGTGCCAGCAGCGGACGACAGGGGGTTTCGATGAACACTGAAGCTTTCTTT.

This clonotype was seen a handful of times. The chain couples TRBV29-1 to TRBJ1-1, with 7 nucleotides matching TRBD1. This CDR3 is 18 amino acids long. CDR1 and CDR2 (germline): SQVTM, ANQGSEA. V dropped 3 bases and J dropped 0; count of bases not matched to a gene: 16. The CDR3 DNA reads TGCAGCGTTGATAGTCAGGGGGACCCCCGAACCATGAACACTGAAGCTTTCTTT. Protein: CSVDSQGDPRTMNTEAFF.

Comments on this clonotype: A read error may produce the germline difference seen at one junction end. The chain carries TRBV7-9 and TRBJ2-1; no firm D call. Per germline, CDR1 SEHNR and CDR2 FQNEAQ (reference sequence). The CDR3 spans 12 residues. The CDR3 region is CASSSRYNGQFF. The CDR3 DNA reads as TGTGCCAGCAGCTCCCGGTACAATGGGCAGTTCTTC.

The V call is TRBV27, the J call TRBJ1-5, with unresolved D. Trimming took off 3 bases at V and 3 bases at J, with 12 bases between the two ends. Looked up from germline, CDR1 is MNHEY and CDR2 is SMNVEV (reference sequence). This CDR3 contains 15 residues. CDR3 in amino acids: CASSFGRTSNQPQHF. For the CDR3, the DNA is TGTGCCAGCAGTTTTGGGCGGACGTCCAATCAGCCCCAGCATTTT.

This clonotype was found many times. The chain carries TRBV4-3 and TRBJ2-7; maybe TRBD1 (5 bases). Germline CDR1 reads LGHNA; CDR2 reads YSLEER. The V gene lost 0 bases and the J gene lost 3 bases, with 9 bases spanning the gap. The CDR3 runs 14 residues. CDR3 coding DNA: TGCGCCAGCAGCCAAGATCGAGACAGCTACGAGCAGTACTTC. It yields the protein CASSQDRDSYEQYF.

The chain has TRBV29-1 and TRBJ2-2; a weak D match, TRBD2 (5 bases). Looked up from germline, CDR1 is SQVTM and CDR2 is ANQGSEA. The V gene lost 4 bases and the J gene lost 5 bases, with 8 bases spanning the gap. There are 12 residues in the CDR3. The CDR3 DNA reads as TGCAGCGTTGGGGAGTGGACCGGGGAGCTGTTTTTT. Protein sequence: CSVGEWTGELFF.

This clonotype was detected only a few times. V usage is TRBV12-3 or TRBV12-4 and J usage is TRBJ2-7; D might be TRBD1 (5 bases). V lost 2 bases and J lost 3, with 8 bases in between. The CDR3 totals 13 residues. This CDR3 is CASSLRQGYEQYF. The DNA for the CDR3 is TGTGCCAGCAGTTTAAGGCAGGGCTACGAGCAGTACTTC.

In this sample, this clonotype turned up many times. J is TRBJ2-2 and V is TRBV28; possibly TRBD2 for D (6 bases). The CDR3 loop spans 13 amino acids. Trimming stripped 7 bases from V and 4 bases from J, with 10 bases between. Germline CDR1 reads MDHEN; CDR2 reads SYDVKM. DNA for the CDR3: TGTGCCAGCATCCAGGGAGGCACCGGGGAGCTGTTTTTT. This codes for CASIQGGTGELFF.

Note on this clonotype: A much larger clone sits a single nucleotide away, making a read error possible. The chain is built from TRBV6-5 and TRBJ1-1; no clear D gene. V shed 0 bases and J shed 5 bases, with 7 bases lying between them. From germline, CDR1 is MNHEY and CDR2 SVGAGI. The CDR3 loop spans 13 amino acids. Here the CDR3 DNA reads TGTGCCAGCAGTTACTCGCGGGGAACTGAAGCTTTCTTT. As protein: CASSYSRGTEAFF.

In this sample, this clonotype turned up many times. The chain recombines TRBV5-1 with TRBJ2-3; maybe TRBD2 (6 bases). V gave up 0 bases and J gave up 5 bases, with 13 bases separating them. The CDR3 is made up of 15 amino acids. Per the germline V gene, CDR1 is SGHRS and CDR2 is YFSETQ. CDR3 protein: CASSLEVGGVDTQYF. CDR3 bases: TGCGCCAGCAGCTTGGAGGTCGGGGGTGTAGATACGCAGTATTTT.

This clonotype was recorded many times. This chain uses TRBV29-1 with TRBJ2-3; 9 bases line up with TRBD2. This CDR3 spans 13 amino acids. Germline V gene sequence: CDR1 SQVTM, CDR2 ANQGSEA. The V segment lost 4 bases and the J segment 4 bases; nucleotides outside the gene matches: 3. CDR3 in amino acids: CSVGAGGADTQYF. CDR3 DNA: TGCAGCGTTGGGGCGGGGGGGGCAGATACGCAGTATTTT.

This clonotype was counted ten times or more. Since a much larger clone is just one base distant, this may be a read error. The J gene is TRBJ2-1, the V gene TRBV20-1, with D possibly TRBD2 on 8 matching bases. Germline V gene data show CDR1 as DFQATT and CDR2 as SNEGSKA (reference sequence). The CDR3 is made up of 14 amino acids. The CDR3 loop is CSDGGDSSYNGQFF. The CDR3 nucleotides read TGCAGTGACGGGGGGGACAGCTCCTACAATGGGCAGTTCTTC.

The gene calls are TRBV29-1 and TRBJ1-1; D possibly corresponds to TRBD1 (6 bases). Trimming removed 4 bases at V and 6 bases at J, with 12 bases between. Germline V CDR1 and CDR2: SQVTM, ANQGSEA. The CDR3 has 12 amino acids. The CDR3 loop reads CSVARGTAEAFF. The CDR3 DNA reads TGCAGCGTTGCAAGGGGGACGGCTGAAGCTTTCTTT.

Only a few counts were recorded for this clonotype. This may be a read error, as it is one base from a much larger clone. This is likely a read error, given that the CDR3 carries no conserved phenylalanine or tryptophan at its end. CDR3 bases: TGCAGCGTCCCGGACAGCATAGGAGCTTTCCTT. As protein: CSVPDSIGAFL. The rearrangement uses TRBV29-1 and TRBJ1-1; D might be TRBD1 (6 bases). With 6 bases removed from V and 10 bases from J, the gap between germline ends came to 15 bases. The CDR3 contains 11 residues. Germline-derived CDR1 and CDR2 are SQVTM and ANQGSEA.

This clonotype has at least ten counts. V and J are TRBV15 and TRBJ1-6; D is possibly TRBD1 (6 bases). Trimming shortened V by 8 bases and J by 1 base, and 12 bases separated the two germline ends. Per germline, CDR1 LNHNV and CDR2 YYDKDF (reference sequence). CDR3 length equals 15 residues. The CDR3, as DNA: TGTGCCACCCGTGGGGGCGTTTCCTATAATTCACCCCTCCACTTT. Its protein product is CATRGGVSYNSPLHF.

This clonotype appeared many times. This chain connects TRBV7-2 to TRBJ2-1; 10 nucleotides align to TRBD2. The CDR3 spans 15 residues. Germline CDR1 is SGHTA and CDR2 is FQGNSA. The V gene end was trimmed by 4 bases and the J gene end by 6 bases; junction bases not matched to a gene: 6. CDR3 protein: CASSSKAGGINEQFF. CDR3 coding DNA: TGTGCCAGCAGCTCCAAAGCGGGGGGGATCAATGAGCAGTTCTTC.

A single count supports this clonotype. CDR3: CASTLDREAFF. Written as DNA, the CDR3 is TGTGCCAGCACCCTAGATAGAGAAGCTTTCTTT. The chain uses TRBV12-3 or TRBV12-4 and TRBJ1-1, with D unresolved. V lost 7 bases and J 8 bases, leaving 11 bases between the germline ends. The CDR3 consists of 11 residues.

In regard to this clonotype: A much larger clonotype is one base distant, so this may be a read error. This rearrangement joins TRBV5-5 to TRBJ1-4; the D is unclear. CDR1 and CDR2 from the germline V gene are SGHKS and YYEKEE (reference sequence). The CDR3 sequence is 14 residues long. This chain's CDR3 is CAGSPRVLDEKLFF. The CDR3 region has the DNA TGTGCCGGCAGCCCCCGGGTACTAGATGAAAAACTGTTTTTT.